This T cell receptor beta chain is from a study of blood T cell repertoires in COVID-19. Study summary: The origin of the acute and convalescent COVID-19 samples was the United States, Italy and Spain. Sample material is recorded as cDNA or gDNA derived from T cells, B-cell-depleted T cells, or PBMCs.

Source study methods: Amplification of reference gene primers provided the estimated nucleated cell counts. The data were produced by immunoSEQ multiplex PCR, yet TCRdb's version contains in-frame clones alone and is incomplete. V and J calls and clone size are as listed in that table; D and trimming were resolved from the DNA. The sample includes tens of thousands of clones, almost 85% of them seen just once. As regards this clone: A read error may produce the germline difference seen at one junction end.

Germline lookup yields CDR1 SGHDT and CDR2 YYEEEE. The CDR3 runs to 14 residues. The J gene is TRBJ1-2, the V gene TRBV5-6; 9 bases map to TRBD1. Sequencing was done on a sample of peripheral blood. This receptor was obtained from an elderly woman with acute or convalescent COVID-19. The CDR3 region has the DNA TGTGCCAGCAGCTTCCGGGACAGGGACTATCGCTACACCTTC. It yields the protein CASSFRDRDYRYTF.